This T cell receptor (beta chain) was found in a study of long-term antiretroviral therapy in people with HIV. V was cut by 3 bases and J by 6 bases, with 15 bases left in between. Germline-derived CDR1 and CDR2 are MDHEN and SYDVKM. The CDR3 totals 14 residues. It was version v3.0 of the immunoSEQ assay that was run at survey level. Libraries were prepared by immunoSEQ multiplex PCR; TCRdb keeps only in-frame clonotypes and omits some of them. In the table there are approximately 41,000 clones, around 75% of which are singletons. This clone was seen only once. V is TRBV28 and J is TRBJ2-7, with TRBD2 as a possible D gene (5 bases). The sample here was unsorted PBMCs, taken 1.5 years after starting antiretroviral therapy. This TCR derives from a man between 18 and 35 years old with HIV. CDR3 loop: CASSLARGMSEQYF. CDR3 DNA: TGTGCCAGCAGTTTGGCTCGAGGGATGAGCGAGCAGTACTTC.